Following are 5 T cell receptor beta chains from one sample sequenced in a study of blood T cell repertoires in COVID-19. Repertoires were generated with immunoSEQ multiplex PCR, while TCRdb's copy carries only in-frame clones and drops some. The sample contains some 400,000 clones, around 87% of which appear only once. The sample consisted of peripheral blood. The receptors here all came from a young woman with COVID-19, enrolled during active disease.

This clone was seen just once. The V gene is TRBV11-2, the J gene TRBJ2-1, with D possibly being TRBD1 (6 bases). Germline V gene data show CDR1 as SGHAT and CDR2 as FQNNGV. Trimming removed 6 bases at V and 2 bases at J, with 11 bases between. The CDR3 has 14 amino acids. CDR3 in amino acids: CASSYRQAYNEQFF. CDR3 coding DNA: TGTGCCAGCAGTTACAGACAGGCCTACAATGAGCAGTTCTTC. Looking up the rest from reference TRBV11-2 and TRBJ2-1 gives the full variable domain: EAGVAQSPRYKIIEKRQSVAFWCNPISGHATLYWYQQILGQGPKLLIQFQNNGVVDDSQLPKDRFSAERLKGVDSTLKIQPAKLEDSAVYLCASSYRQAYNEQFFGPGTRLTVL.

V and J are TRBV7-3 and TRBJ1-5; D remains unclear. This CDR3 region has 13 residues. The germline V and J ends were trimmed by 5 bases and 5 bases, with 10 bases remaining between them. Germline values: CDR1 SGHTA, CDR2 FQGTGA. The CDR3 DNA follows: TGTGCCAGCAGCATCGGTCGTCATCAGCCCCAGCATTTT. It specifies CASSIGRHQPQHF. Full variable domain (missing parts from reference TRBV7-3 and TRBJ1-5): GAGVSQTPSNKVTEKGKYVELRCDPISGHTALYWYRQSLGQGPEFLIYFQGTGAADDSGLPNDRFFAVRPEGSVSTLKIQRTERGDSAVYLCASSIGRHQPQHFGDGTRLSIL.

V and J are TRBV4-1 and TRBJ2-7, with TRBD1 matching over 8 bases. Germline values: CDR1 MGHRA, CDR2 YSYEKL. The CDR3 is 15 residues long. Losses at the gene ends were 3 bases for V and 5 bases for J; bases not matched to a gene: 9. The CDR3 here is CASSQGRDRIDEQYF. The CDR3 DNA reads TGCGCCAGCAGCCAGGGCCGGGACAGGATCGACGAGCAGTACTTC.

The chain joins TRBV2 to TRBJ1-4; 11 nucleotides match TRBD1. Germline V CDR1 and CDR2: SNHLY, FYNNEI. The CDR3 is made up of 15 amino acids. The V and J ends lost 2 bases and 7 bases, in that order; junction bases with no gene match: 3. The CDR3 is CASSEPGTGGEKLFF. The DNA of the CDR3 is TGTGCCAGCAGTGAACCCGGGACAGGGGGTGAAAAACTGTTTTTT.

The chain employs TRBV6-2 or TRBV6-3 and TRBJ2-7, with D possibly being TRBD2 (6 bases). The V gene lost 3 bases and the J gene lost 7 bases, with 10 bases spanning the gap. The CDR3 is 12 residues long. Germline V gene lookup returns CDR1 MNHEY and CDR2 SVGEGT. CDR3 sequence (DNA): TGTGCCAGCAGTTATAGCGCGGGAGAGCAGTACTTC. Translating gives CASSYSAGEQYF.